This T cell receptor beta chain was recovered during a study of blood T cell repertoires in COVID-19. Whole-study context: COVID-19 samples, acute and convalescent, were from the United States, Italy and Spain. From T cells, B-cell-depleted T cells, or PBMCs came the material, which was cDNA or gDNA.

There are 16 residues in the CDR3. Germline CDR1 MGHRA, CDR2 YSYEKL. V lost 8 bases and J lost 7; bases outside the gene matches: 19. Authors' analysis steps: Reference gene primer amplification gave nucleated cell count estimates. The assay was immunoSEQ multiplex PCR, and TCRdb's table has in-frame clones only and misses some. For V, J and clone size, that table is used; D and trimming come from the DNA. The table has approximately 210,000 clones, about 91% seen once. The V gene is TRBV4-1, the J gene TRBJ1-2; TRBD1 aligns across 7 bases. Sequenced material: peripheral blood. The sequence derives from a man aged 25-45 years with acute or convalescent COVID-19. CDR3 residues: CASGPLTGRGDFGYTF. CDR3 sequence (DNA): TGCGCCAGCGGTCCGCTGACAGGGCGAGGTGATTTTGGCTACACCTTC.